One and the same sample provided the 18 T cell receptor beta chains below, sequenced in a study of T cell changes during pregnancy in multiple sclerosis. The table came from immunoSEQ multiplex PCR; TCRdb's copy has only in-frame clones and leaves some out. The sample has tens of thousands of clones, 85% to 95% seen once. Sequencing used peripheral blood, obtained in the third trimester of pregnancy. These receptors were obtained from a female donor with multiple sclerosis, enrolled in a pregnancy study.

The V and J genes are TRBV4-1 and TRBJ2-7; weak D call: TRBD2 (5 bases). The V gene's germline CDR1 is MGHRA and CDR2 YSYEKL. The CDR3 is 15 amino acids. The ends were cut back, 2 bases at V and 2 bases at J, with 13 bases in the middle. The CDR3 protein is CASSQTQAVAYEQYF. The CDR3 nucleotides are TGCGCCAGCAGCCAAACCCAAGCGGTAGCCTACGAGCAGTACTTC.

This chain joins TRBV5-1 and TRBJ1-2; perhaps TRBD1 as D (5 bases). The CDR3 has 16 residues. CDR1 and CDR2 from the germline V gene are SGHRS and YFSETQ. Between the trimmed V and J ends, which lost 1 base and 6 bases, there was a span of 19 bases. This CDR3 reads CASSLRQGLVSDGYTF. CDR3 in DNA: TGCGCCAGCAGCTTGCGGCAGGGACTAGTTTCGGATGGCTACACCTTC.

J is TRBJ1-1 and V is TRBV5-4, with D perhaps matching TRBD1 (6 bases). Germline assignment: CDR1 SGHNT and CDR2 YYREEE (reference sequence). This CDR3 spans 13 amino acids. The ends were cut back, 4 bases at V and 1 base at J, with 8 bases in the middle. The CDR3 region is CASSGGWNTEAFF. The CDR3 nucleotides are TGTGCCAGCAGCGGGGGCTGGAACACTGAAGCTTTCTTT. Variable domain in full (rest from reference TRBV5-4 and TRBJ1-1): ETGVTQSPTHLIKTRGQQVTLRCSSQSGHNTVSWYQQALGQGPQFIFQYYREEENGRGNFPPRFSGLQFPNYSSELNVNALELDDSALYLCASSGGWNTEAFFGQGTRLTVV.

CDR3 in amino acids: CASSIAGASSGNTIYF. In DNA, the CDR3 is TGTGCCAGTAGTATTGCGGGGGCCAGCTCTGGAAACACCATATATTTT. This rearrangement joins TRBV19 to TRBJ1-3, with a possible D match to TRBD1 (6 bases). Germline-derived CDR1 and CDR2 are LNHDA and SQIVND (reference sequence). CDR3 length: 16 residues. The ends were cut back, 3 bases at V and 0 bases at J, with 12 bases in the middle.

This clone has only one observation. The V and J genes are TRBV10-2 and TRBJ2-6; D may be TRBD1 (6 bases). There are 17 residues in the CDR3. Germline V lookup: CDR1 WSHSY, CDR2 SAAADI. V dropped 6 bases and J dropped 0 bases, with 15 bases sitting between them. CDR3 sequence: CASSKTTGSSGANVLTF. DNA for the CDR3: TGCGCCAGCAGCAAGACAACAGGGAGCTCTGGGGCCAACGTCCTGACTTTC.

The rearrangement links TRBV30 to TRBJ1-1, with 7 bases lining up with TRBD1. This CDR3 is built from 16 residues. J was trimmed by 3 bases and V by 2 bases; bases with no gene match: 12. Germline V lookup: CDR1 GTSNPN, CDR2 SVGIG (reference sequence). CDR3 sequence (DNA): TGTGCCTGGAGTCTCGGACAGGAGAACCTCGACACTGAAGCTTTCTTT. This translates into CAWSLGQENLDTEAFF.

The chain recombines TRBV6-5 with TRBJ1-1, with D perhaps matching TRBD1 (5 bases). Trimming took 6 bases from V and 2 from J, leaving 10 bases between them. Germline-derived CDR1 and CDR2 are MNHEY and SVGAGI. This CDR3 has 13 residues. The CDR3 loop is CASRSGANTEAFF. The CDR3 bases are TGTGCCAGCAGGAGTGGGGCAAACACTGAAGCTTTCTTT.

This chain connects TRBV19 to TRBJ1-2; the D gene is possibly TRBD1 (5 bases). V lost 6 bases and J lost 2, with 16 bases in between. The CDR3 loop spans 15 amino acids. Germline CDR1 and CDR2: LNHDA and SQIVND (reference sequence). The CDR3 spells CASRDRDGGNYGYTF. In DNA, the CDR3 is TGTGCCAGTAGGGACCGGGACGGGGGAAACTATGGCTACACCTTC.

The chain joins TRBV19 to TRBJ1-5, with D perhaps matching TRBD1 (6 bases). The V gene's germline CDR1 is LNHDA and CDR2 SQIVND (reference sequence). Trimming took off 4 bases at V and 0 bases at J, with 10 bases between the two ends. This CDR3 has 15 residues. The CDR3 region has the DNA TGTGCCAGTAGTACCTGGACAGTTAGCAATCAGCCCCAGCATTTT. Translation: CASSTWTVSNQPQHF.

The sample holds a few counts of this clone. V is TRBV6-1 and J is TRBJ1-5; D unclear. V was shortened by 0 bases and J by 10 bases, with 10 bases between the two germline ends. The CDR3 runs to 13 residues. Germline lookup yields CDR1 MNHNS and CDR2 SASEGT. CDR3 protein: CASSEADGVPQHF. The CDR3, as DNA: TGTGCCAGCAGTGAAGCAGACGGGGTCCCCCAGCATTTT.

This clone was recorded once. The chain carries TRBV4-1 and TRBJ2-2, with 8 bases fitting TRBD1. There are 19 residues in the CDR3. V was pared by 1 base and J by 1 base, with 11 bases of the junction left unmatched. Germline V gene data show CDR1 as MGHRA and CDR2 as YSYEKL. This CDR3 reads CASSQGIIGQGGNTGELFF. Here the CDR3 DNA reads TGCGCCAGCAGCCAAGGAATAATTGGACAGGGTGGGAACACCGGGGAGCTGTTTTTT.

The J gene is TRBJ2-3, the V gene TRBV10-2, with 15 bases identical to TRBD2. The germline CDR1 and CDR2 sequences are WSHSY and SAAADI. V shed 7 bases, J shed 0 bases, and the junction held 11 bases outside the gene matches. The CDR3 is 19 amino acids. The CDR3: CASTSWTSGRGTSTDTQYF. CDR3 in DNA: TGCGCCAGCACCTCCTGGACTAGCGGGAGGGGGACTAGCACAGATACGCAGTATTTT.

J is TRBJ1-2 and V is TRBV19, with 8 bases lining up with TRBD1. The J segment lost 4 bases and the V segment lost 5 bases, leaving 6 bases of the junction unmatched. The CDR3 extends over 14 amino acids. Per germline, CDR1 LNHDA and CDR2 SQIVND (reference sequence). CDR3 protein: CASSPRTGPYGYTF. Written as DNA, the CDR3 is TGTGCCAGTAGTCCCCGGACAGGGCCCTATGGCTACACCTTC.

The rearrangement links TRBV29-1 to TRBJ2-7; D gene unclear. Trimming took 3 bases from V and 3 from J, leaving 6 bases between them. Germline assignment: CDR1 SQVTM and CDR2 ANQGSEA. The CDR3 loop spans 11 amino acids. The CDR3 DNA sequence: TGCAGCGTTGACGAGAACTACGAGCAGTACTTC. This gives the protein CSVDENYEQYF.

CDR3 region: CASLPGLSTDTQYF. The CDR3 region has the DNA TGTGCCAGCCTTCCGGGACTTAGCACAGATACGCAGTATTTT. The gene calls are TRBV2 and TRBJ2-3; weak D call: TRBD2 (6 bases). This CDR3 region has 14 residues. The V gene's germline CDR1 is SNHLY and CDR2 FYNNEI. The V gene lost 8 bases and the J gene lost 0 bases, with 12 bases spanning the gap.

This clone was seen once. The chain employs TRBV21-1 and TRBJ2-7; no check of the table's D call, TRBD2, against the DNA was made. TRBV21-1 is termed a pseudogene. CDR3 size: 16 residues. The CDR3 is CASSNGSGYNSYEQYF. CDR3 DNA sequence: TGTGCCAGCAGCAACGGTAGCGGGTATAACTCCTACGAGCAGTACTTC.

This clone was seen a handful of times. The V and J genes are TRBV29-1 and TRBJ1-1; 7 positions agree with TRBD1. CDR3 length equals 13 residues. The germline V gene encodes CDR1 SQVTM and CDR2 ANQGSEA. The V segment lost 4 bases and the J segment 2 bases; nucleotides outside the gene matches: 4. CDR3 nucleotide sequence: TGCAGCGTTGTTCGGGACAGAAACACTGAAGCTTTCTTT. It codes for CSVVRDRNTEAFF.

This chain uses TRBV5-1 with TRBJ2-7; 7 bases align to TRBD1. CDR3 length: 14 amino acids. CDR1 and CDR2 (germline): SGHRS, YFSETQ. V was pared by 0 bases and J by 4 bases, with 4 bases of the junction left unmatched. The DNA for the CDR3 is TGCGCCAGCAGCTTGGGGACAGGCACTTACGAGCAGTACTTC. Its translation: CASSLGTGTYEQYF.